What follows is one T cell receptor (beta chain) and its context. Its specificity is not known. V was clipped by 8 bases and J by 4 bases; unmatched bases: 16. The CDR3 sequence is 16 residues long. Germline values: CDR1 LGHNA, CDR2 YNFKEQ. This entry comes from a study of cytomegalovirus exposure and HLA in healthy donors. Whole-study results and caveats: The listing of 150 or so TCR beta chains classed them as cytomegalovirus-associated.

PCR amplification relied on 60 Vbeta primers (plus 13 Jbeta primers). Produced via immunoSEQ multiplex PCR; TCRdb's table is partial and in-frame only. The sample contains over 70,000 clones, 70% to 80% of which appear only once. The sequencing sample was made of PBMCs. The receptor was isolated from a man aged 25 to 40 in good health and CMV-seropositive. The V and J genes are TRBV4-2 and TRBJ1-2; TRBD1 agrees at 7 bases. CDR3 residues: CASGHSGTVIPYGYTF. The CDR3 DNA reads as TGTGCCAGCGGACATTCCGGGACAGTTATACCCTATGGCTACACCTTC.